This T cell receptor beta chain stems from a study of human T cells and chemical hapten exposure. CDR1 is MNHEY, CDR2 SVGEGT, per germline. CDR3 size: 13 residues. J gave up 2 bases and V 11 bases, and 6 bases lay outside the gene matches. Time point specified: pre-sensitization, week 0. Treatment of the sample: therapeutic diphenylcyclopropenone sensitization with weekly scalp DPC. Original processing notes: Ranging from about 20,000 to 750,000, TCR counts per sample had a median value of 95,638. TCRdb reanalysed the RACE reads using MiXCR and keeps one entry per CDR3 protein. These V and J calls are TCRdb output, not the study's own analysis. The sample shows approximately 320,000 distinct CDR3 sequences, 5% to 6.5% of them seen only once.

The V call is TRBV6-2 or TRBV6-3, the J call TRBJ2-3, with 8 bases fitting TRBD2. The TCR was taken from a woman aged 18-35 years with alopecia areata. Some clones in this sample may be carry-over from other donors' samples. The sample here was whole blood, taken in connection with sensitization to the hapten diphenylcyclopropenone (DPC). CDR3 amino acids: CASWTSLTDTQYF. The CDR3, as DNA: TGTGCCTCCTGGACTAGCCTCACAGATACGCAGTATTTT.